This TCR beta chain derives from a study of spatial heterogeneity in lung cancer. Across the whole study: Detection consistently yielded more beta chains than alpha chains. Combinations of a unique TCR and a UMI were tallied in raw reads, and on average each appeared more than ten times.

The CDR3 is made up of 17 amino acids. V shed 4 bases and J 5 bases; nucleotides not matched to a gene: 12. Germline V CDR1 and CDR2: MGHRA, YSYEKL. Points from the study as a whole: Follow-up blood showed ubiquitous expanded tumor TCRs less than blood at resection did.

Turning to this clonotype: Its matching antigen is unknown.

TCRdb reanalysed the 5' RACE reads using MiXCR and keeps one entry per CDR3 protein. The sample shows roughly 50,000 distinct CDR3 sequences, less than 9% of them seen only once. The sample's time point: sample taken at primary tumor resection. TCRs were sequenced from unsorted whole RNA of tumor, nontumor lung or PBMC. Approximately 70 TRACERx patients with early, untreated non-small cell lung cancer donated samples. The TCR sequence derives from a female donor with early-stage non-small cell lung cancer. This material consisted of PBMCs, taken at surgery. The rearrangement joins TRBV4-1 to TRBJ2-1; the match to TRBD2 covers 9 bases. The CDR3 here is CASSPSGGPGRDNEQFF. The CDR3 DNA reads TGCGCCAGCAGCCCGAGCGGGGGGCCAGGGAGGGACAATGAGCAGTTCTTC.